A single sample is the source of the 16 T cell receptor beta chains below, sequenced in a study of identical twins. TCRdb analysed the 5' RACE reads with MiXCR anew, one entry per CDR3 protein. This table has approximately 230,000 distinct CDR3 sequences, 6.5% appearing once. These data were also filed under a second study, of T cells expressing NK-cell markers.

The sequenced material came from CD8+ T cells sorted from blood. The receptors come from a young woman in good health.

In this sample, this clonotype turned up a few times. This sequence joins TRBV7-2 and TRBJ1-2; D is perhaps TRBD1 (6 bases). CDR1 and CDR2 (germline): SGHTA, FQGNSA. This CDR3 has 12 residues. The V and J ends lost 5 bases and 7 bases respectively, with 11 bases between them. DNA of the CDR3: TGTGCCAGCAGCGTACAGGGACGTGGCTACACCTTC. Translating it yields CASSVQGRGYTF.

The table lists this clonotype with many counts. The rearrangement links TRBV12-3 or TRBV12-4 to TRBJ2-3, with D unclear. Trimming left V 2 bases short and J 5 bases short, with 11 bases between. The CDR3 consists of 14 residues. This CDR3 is CASSLFRGGDTQYF. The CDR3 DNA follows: TGTGCCAGCAGTTTATTCCGTGGTGGAGATACGCAGTATTTT.

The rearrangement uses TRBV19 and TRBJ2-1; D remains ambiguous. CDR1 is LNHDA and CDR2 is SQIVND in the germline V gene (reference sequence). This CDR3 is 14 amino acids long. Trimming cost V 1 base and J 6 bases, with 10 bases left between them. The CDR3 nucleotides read TGTGCCAGTAGTATAGTCGGCGGCACCAATGAGCAGTTCTTC. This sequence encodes CASSIVGGTNEQFF.

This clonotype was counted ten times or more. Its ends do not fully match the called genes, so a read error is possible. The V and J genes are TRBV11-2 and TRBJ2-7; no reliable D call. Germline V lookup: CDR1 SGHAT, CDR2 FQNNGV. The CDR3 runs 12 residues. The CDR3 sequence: CASSSTGYEQYF. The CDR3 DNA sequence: TGCGCCAGCAGCTCCACCGGCTACGAGCAGTACTTC.

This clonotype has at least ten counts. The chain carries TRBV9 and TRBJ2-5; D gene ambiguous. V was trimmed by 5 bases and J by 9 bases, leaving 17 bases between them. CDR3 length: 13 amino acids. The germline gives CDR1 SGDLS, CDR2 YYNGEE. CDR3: CASSPPSSWAQYF. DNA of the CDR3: TGTGCCAGCAGTCCCCCGAGCTCGTGGGCCCAGTACTTC.

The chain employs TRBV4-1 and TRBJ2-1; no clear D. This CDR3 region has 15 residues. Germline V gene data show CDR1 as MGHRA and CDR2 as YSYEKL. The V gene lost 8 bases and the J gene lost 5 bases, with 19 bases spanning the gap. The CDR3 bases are TGCGCCAGCTTTCCGGGCCCGGGTTTGCACAATGAGCAGTTCTTC. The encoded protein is CASFPGPGLHNEQFF.

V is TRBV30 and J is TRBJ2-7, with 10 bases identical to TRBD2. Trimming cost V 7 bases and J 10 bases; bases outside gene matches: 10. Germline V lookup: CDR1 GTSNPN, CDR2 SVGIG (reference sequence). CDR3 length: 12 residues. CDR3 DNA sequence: TGTGCCTACGAGCGGGAGGGTGGTGATCAGTACTTC. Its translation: CAYEREGGDQYF.

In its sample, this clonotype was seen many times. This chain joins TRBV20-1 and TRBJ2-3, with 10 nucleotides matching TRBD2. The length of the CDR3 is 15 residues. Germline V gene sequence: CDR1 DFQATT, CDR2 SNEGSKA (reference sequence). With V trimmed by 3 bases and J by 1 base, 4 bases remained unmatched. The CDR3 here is CSARGGTSGTDTQYF. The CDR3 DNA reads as TGCAGTGCTAGGGGGGGGACTAGCGGCACAGATACGCAGTATTTT.

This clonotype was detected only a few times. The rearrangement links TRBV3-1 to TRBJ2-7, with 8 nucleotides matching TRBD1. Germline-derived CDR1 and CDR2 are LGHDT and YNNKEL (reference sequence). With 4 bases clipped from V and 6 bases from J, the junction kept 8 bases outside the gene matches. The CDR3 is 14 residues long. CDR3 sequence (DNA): TGTGCCAGCAGCCCCGGACAGGGAGGAAGCGAGCAGTACTTC. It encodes CASSPGQGGSEQYF.

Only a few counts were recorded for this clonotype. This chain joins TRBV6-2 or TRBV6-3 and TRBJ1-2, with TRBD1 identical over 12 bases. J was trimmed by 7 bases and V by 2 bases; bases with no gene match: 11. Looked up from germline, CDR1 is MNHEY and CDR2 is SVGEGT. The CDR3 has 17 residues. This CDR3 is CASSYRGPGTGGSGYTF. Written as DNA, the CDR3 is TGTGCCAGCAGTTACCGCGGTCCCGGGACAGGGGGCTCTGGCTACACCTTC.

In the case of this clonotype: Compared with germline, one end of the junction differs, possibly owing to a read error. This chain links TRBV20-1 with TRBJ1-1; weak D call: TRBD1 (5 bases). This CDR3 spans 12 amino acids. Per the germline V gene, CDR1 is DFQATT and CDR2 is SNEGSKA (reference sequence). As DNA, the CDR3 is TGCAGTGCCAGAGGGGATAACACTGAAGCTTTCTTT. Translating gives CSARGDNTEAFF.

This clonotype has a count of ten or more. The chain's CDR3 is CASTQVGLARRNEQFF. CDR3 DNA sequence: TGTGCCAGCACCCAAGTGGGGCTAGCACGGAGGAATGAGCAGTTCTTC. The chain carries TRBV7-9 and TRBJ2-1; tentatively, D is TRBD1 or TRBD2 (5 bases each). This CDR3 region has 16 residues. V was cut by 7 bases and J by 7 bases, with 23 bases left in between. The germline V gene encodes CDR1 SEHNR and CDR2 FQNEAQ (reference sequence).

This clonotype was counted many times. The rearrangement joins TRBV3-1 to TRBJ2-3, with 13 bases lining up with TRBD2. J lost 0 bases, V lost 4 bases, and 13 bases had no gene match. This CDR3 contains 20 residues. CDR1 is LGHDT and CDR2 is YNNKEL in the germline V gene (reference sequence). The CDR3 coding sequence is TGTGCCAGCAGCCTTCAACACGGGACTAGCGGGATATCTAGCACAGATACGCAGTATTTT. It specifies CASSLQHGTSGISSTDTQYF.

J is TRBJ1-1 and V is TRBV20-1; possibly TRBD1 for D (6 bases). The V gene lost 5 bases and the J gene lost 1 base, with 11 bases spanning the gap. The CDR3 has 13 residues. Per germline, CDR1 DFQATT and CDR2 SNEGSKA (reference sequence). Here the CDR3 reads CSAPGGANTEAFF. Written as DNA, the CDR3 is TGCAGTGCTCCCGGGGGGGCGAACACTGAAGCTTTCTTT.

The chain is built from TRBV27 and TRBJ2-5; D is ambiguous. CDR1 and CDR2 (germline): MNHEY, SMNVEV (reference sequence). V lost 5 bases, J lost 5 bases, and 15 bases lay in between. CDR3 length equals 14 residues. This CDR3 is CASSPGTSRETQYF. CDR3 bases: TGTGCCAGCAGTCCCGGAACATCGAGGGAGACCCAGTACTTC.

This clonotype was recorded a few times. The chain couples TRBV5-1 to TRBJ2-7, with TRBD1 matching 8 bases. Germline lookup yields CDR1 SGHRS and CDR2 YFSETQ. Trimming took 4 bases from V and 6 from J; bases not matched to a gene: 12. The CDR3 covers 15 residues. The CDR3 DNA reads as TGCGCCAGCAGCCAAACCCCGGACAGGGTGGGCGAGCAGTACTTC. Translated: CASSQTPDRVGEQYF. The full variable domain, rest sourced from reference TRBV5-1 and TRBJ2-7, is KAGVTQTPRYLIKTRGQQVTLSCSPISGHRSVSWYQQTPGQGLQFLFEYFSETQRNKGNFPGRFSGRQFSNSRSEMNVSTLELGDSALYLCASSQTPDRVGEQYFGPGTRLTVT.